Detailed here is one TCR beta chain. Its target is not known. These data are taken from a study of cytomegalovirus exposure and HLA in healthy donors. The study's findings and limits: The dataset shows that most TCR sequences were rare, while some public TCRs occurred in many donors. Per published reports, the classifier diagnosed cytomegalovirus status with high specificity and sensitivity. Confirmation in vitro established that a few CMV-associated chains were specific for CMV antigens.

The donors were members of the roughly 130-subject validation cohort (separate from the approximately 650-subject first cohort). CDR1 and CDR2 (germline): GTSNPN, SVGIG (reference sequence). The CDR3 loop spans 12 amino acids. Trimming cost V 0 bases and J 11 bases; bases outside gene matches: 5. The method was immunoSEQ multiplex PCR; TCRdb's version includes in-frame clones alone and lacks a portion of them. This table has 150,000 to 200,000 clones, about 81% appearing once. Sequenced sample: PBMCs. This receptor was taken from a woman in her twenties or thirties in good health and CMV-seronegative. The V and J genes are TRBV30 and TRBJ1-1, with 8 positions matching TRBD1. The CDR3, as DNA: TGTGCCTGGAGTGTACAGGGGGTAAAGGCTTTCTTT. Translation: CAWSVQGVKAFF.